This TCR beta chain was found in a study of T cell responses to AZD1222 COVID-19 vaccine. Study at large: Some second doses came at about 4 weeks and others at about 12 weeks; these were pooled. Whole-study results and caveats: Breadth and depth of Spike-specific TCRs rose after two AZD1222 doses. Repertoires were obtained only post-peak T cell response. Clonal diversity was possibly underestimated, and white British individuals and females predominated among donors.

This CDR3 region has 15 residues. Losses at the gene ends were 3 bases for V and 9 bases for J; bases not matched to a gene: 13. Germline V gene lookup returns CDR1 LGHDT and CDR2 YNNKEL (reference sequence). A word on this clone: Its antigen remains unidentified.

Sequencing used immunoSEQ multiplex PCR; TCRdb keeps in-frame clones, though not all of them. The sample has more than 100,000 clones, around 86% seen once. The rearrangement uses TRBV3-1 (or the pseudogene TRBV3-2) and TRBJ2-7; 8 positions match TRBD1. The source material was peripheral blood, sampled on day 0 of AZD1222 vaccination. The TCR was taken from an adult in good health. CDR3 amino acids: CASSQGRQGNVVQYF. CDR3 sequence (DNA): TGTGCCAGCAGCCAGGGTCGACAGGGGAATGTGGTGCAGTACTTC.